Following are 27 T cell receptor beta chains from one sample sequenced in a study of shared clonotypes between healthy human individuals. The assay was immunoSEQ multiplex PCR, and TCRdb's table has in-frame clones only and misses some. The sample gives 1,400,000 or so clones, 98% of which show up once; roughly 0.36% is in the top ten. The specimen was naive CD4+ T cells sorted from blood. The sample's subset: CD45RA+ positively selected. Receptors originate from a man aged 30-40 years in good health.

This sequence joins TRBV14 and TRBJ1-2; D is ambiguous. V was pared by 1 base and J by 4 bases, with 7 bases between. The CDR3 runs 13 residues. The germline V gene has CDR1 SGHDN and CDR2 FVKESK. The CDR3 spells CASSQVGAYGYTF. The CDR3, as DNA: TGTGCCAGCAGCCAAGTCGGCGCCTATGGCTACACCTTC.

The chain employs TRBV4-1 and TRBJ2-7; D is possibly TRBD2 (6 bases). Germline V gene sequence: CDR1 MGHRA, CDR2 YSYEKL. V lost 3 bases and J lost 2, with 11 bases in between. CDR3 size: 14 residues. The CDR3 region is CASSQRDLPYEQYF. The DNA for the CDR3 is TGCGCCAGCAGCCAGAGGGACTTGCCCTACGAGCAGTACTTC.

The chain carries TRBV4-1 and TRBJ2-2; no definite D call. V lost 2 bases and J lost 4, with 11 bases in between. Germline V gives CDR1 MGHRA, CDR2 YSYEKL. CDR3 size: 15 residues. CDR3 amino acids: CASSQRDTLTGELFF. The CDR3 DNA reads TGCGCCAGCAGCCAACGTGACACTCTCACCGGGGAGCTGTTTTTT.

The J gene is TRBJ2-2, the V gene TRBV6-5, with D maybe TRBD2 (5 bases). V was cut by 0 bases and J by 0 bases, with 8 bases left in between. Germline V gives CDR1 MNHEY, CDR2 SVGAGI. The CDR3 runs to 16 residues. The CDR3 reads CASSYSTTTNTGELFF. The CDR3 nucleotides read TGTGCCAGCAGTTACTCGACTACTACGAACACCGGGGAGCTGTTTTTT.

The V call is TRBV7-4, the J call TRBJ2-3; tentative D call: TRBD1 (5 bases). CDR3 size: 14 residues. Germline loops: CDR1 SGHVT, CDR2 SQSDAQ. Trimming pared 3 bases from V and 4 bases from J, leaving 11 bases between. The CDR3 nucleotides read TGTGCCAGCAGCTTCGCCAGGGCCGCAGATACGCAGTATTTT. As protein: CASSFARAADTQYF.

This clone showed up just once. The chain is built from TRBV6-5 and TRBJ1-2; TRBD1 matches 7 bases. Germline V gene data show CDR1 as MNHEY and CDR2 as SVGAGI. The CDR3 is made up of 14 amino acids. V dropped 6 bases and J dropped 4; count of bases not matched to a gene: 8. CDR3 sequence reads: CASRGKGAIYGYTF. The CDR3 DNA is TGTGCCAGCAGGGGGAAGGGGGCGATCTATGGCTACACCTTC.

CDR3 coding DNA: TGTGCCAGCAGTTACCTTGACAGTCAGCAGTACTTC. This codes for CASSYLDSQQYF. This chain links TRBV6-6 with TRBJ2-7; perhaps TRBD1 as D (5 bases). The V end was cut by 2 bases, the J end by 8 bases, with 10 bases between. Looked up from germline, CDR1 is MNHNY and CDR2 is SVGAGI (reference sequence). CDR3 size: 12 residues.

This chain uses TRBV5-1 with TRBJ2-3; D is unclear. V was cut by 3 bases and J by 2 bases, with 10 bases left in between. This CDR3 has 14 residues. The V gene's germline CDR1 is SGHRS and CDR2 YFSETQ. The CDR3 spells CASSSSTPTDTQYF. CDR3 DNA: TGCGCCAGCAGCTCCTCGACCCCCACAGATACGCAGTATTTT. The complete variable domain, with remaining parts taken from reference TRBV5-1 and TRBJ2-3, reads KAGVTQTPRYLIKTRGQQVTLSCSPISGHRSVSWYQQTPGQGLQFLFEYFSETQRNKGNFPGRFSGRQFSNSRSEMNVSTLELGDSALYLCASSSSTPTDTQYFGPGTRLTVL.

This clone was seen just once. CDR3 DNA sequence: TGTGCCAGCTCACCTTCGGGGGGTCTAGCTGCAGATACGCAGTATTTT. It translates to CASSPSGGLAADTQYF. The chain uses TRBV18 and TRBJ2-3; 7 bases match TRBD2. Germline V gene sequence: CDR1 KGHSH, CDR2 LQKENI. The J segment lost 4 bases and the V segment lost 3 bases, leaving 10 bases of the junction unmatched. The CDR3 is made up of 16 amino acids.

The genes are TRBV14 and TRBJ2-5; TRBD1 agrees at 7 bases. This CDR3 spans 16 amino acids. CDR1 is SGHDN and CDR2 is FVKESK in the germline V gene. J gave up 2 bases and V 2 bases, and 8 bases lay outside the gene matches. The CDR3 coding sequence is TGTGCCAGCAGCCAAAACCGGGACAGAAAACAAGAGACCCAGTACTTC. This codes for CASSQNRDRKQETQYF. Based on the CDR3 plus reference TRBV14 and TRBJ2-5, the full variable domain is EAGVTQFPSHSVIEKGQTVTLRCDPISGHDNLYWYRRVMGKEIKFLLHFVKESKQDESGMPNNRFLAERTGGTYSTLKVQPAELEDSGVYFCASSQNRDRKQETQYFGPGTRLLVL.

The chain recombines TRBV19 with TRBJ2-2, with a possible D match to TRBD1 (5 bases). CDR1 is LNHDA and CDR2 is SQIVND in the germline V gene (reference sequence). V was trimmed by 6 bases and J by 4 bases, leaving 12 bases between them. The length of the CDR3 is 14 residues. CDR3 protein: CASRRTMSTGELFF. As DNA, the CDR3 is TGTGCCAGTAGGAGGACAATGTCCACCGGGGAGCTGTTTTTT.

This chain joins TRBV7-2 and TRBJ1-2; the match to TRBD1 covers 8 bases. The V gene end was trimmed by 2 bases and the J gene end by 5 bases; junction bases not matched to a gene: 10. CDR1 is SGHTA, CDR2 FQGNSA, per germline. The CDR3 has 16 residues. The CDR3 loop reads CASSLPGGVSAYGYTF. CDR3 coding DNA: TGTGCCAGCAGCTTACCAGGGGGCGTGTCTGCGTATGGCTACACCTTC.

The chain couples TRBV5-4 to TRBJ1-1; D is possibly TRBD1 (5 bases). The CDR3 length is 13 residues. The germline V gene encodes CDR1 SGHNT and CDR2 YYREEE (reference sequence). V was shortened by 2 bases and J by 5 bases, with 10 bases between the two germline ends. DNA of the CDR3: TGTGCCAGCAGCTTTGAGGGGAGGACTGAAGCTTTCTTT. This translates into CASSFEGRTEAFF.

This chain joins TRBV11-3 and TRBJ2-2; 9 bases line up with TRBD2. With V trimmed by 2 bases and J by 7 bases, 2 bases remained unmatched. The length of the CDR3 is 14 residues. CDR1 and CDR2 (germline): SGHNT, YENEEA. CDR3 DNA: TGTGCCAGCAGCTTACGCGGGAGGGACGGGGAGCTGTTTTTT. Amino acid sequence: CASSLRGRDGELFF.

Here the CDR3 reads CASSLSSNEQFF. For the CDR3, the DNA is TGTGCCAGCAGCCTTAGCTCCAATGAGCAGTTCTTC. The V and J genes are TRBV11-2 and TRBJ2-1, with D unresolved. Germline V gene data show CDR1 as SGHAT and CDR2 as FQNNGV. V lost 5 bases, J lost 6 bases, and 8 bases lay in between. CDR3 length equals 12 residues.

Written as DNA, the CDR3 is TGTGCCAGCTCACCTCGACAGATACACGAGCAGTACTTC. This translates into CASSPRQIHEQYF. This chain uses TRBV18 with TRBJ2-7; tentative D call: TRBD1 (5 bases). The CDR3 consists of 13 residues. CDR1 and CDR2 (germline): KGHSH, LQKENI. Trimming cost V 3 bases and J 5 bases, with 11 bases left between them. The full variable domain, completed using reference TRBV18 and TRBJ2-7, is NAGVMQNPRHLVRRRGQEARLRCSPMKGHSHVYWYRQLPEEGLKFMVYLQKENIIDESGMPKERFSAEFPKEGPSILRIQQVVRGDSAAYFCASSPRQIHEQYFGPGTRLTVT.

CDR3 coding DNA: TGTGCCAGCAGCTTATTGATGGGAGCGAACACTGAAGCTTTCTTT. Amino acids: CASSLLMGANTEAFF. V usage is TRBV11-2 and J usage is TRBJ1-1, with D uncertain. Germline V gives CDR1 SGHAT, CDR2 FQNNGV. CDR3 length equals 15 residues. Trimming pared 2 bases from V and 1 base from J, leaving 11 bases between.

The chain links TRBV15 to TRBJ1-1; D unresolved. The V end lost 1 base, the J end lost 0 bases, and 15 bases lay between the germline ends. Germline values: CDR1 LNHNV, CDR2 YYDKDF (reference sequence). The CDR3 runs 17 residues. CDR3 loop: CATSRGPAGLMNTEAFF. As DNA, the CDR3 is TGTGCCACCAGCAGAGGCCCGGCAGGACTCATGAACACTGAAGCTTTCTTT. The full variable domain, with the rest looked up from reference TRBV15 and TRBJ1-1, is DAMVIQNPRYQVTQFGKPVTLSCSQTLNHNVMYWYQQKSSQAPKLLFHYYDKDFNNEADTPDNFQSRRPNTSFCFLDIRSPGLGDTAMYLCATSRGPAGLMNTEAFFGQGTRLTVV.

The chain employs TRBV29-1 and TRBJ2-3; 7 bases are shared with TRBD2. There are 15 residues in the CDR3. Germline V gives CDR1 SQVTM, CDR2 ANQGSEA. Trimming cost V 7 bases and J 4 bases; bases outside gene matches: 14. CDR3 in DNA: TGCAGCGCGGTAAGGGGAGGGAGTGGTGCAGATACGCAGTATTTT. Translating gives CSAVRGGSGADTQYF.

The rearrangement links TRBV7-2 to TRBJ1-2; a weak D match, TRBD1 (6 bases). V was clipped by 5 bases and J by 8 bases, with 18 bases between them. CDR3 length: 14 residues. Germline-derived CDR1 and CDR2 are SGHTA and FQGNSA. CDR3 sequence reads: CASSPQTGVGGYTF. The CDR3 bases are TGTGCCAGCAGCCCGCAGACAGGAGTTGGAGGCTACACCTTC.

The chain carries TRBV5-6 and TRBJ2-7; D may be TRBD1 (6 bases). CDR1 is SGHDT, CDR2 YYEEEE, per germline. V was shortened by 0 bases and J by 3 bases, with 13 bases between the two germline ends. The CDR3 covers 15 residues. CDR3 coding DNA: TGTGCCAGCAGCTTGGTGGGACAAGGGTACTACGAGCAGTACTTC. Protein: CASSLVGQGYYEQYF.

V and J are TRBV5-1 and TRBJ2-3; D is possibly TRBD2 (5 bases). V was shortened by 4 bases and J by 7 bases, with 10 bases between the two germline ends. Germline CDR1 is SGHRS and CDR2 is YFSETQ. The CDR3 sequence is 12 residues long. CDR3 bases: TGCGCCAGCAGCATCGAGGACTATACGCAGTATTTT. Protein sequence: CASSIEDYTQYF.

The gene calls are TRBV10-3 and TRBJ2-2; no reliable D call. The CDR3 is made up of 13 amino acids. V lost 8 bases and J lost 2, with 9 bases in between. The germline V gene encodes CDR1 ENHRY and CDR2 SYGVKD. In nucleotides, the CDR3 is TGTGCCATCTCCCCCGGAAACACCGGGGAGCTGTTTTTT. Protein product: CAISPGNTGELFF.

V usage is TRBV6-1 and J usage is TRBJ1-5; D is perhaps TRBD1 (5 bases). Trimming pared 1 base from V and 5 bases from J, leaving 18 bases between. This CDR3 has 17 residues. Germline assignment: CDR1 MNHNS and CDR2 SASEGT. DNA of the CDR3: TGTGCCAGCAGTGAAGTCGGGGCAGGTCTAATATATCAGCCCCAGCATTTT. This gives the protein CASSEVGAGLIYQPQHF.

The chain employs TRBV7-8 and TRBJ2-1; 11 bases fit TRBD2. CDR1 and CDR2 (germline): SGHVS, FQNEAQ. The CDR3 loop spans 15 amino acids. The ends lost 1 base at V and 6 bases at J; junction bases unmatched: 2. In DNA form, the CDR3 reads TGTGCCAGCAGCTTAGGTAGCGGGAGGGCCAATGAGCAGTTCTTC. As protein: CASSLGSGRANEQFF.

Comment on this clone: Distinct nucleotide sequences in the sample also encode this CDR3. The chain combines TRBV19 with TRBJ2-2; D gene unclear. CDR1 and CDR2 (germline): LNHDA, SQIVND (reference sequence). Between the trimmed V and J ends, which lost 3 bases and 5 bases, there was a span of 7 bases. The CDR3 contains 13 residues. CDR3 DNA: TGTGCCAGTAGTATCGCCGGAACCGGGGAGCTGTTTTTT. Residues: CASSIAGTGELFF.

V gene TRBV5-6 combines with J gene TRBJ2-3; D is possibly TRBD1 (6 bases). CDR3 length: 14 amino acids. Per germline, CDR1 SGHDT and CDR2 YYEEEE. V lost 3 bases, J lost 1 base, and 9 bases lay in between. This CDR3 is CASSSNRGTDTQYF. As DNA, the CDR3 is TGTGCCAGCAGCTCCAACAGGGGCACAGATACGCAGTATTTT.